The 23 T cell receptor beta chains reported below all come from one sample, sequenced in a study of blood T cell repertoires in COVID-19. Profiled with immunoSEQ multiplex PCR; TCRdb holds only in-frame clones, not every one. The data contain approximately 100,000 clones, approximately 70% of them singletons. The sample consisted of peripheral blood. All receptors derive from a man of 80 years or more with acute or convalescent COVID-19.

V usage is TRBV3-1 (or the pseudogene TRBV3-2) and J usage is TRBJ1-1; TRBD1 agrees at 10 bases. CDR3 size: 14 residues. V dropped 4 bases and J dropped 5; count of bases not matched to a gene: 4. Germline V lookup: CDR1 LGHDT, CDR2 YNNKEL (reference sequence). The CDR3 DNA follows: TGTGCCAGCAGCCTTGACAGGGGGCGGACTGAAGCTTTCTTT. Encoded protein: CASSLDRGRTEAFF.

The chain couples TRBV11-1 to TRBJ2-6; tentatively, D is TRBD2 (6 bases). This CDR3 comprises 15 residues. CDR1 SGHAT and CDR2 FQDESV come from the germline V gene (reference sequence). Between the trimmed V and J ends, which lost 5 bases and 3 bases, there was a span of 11 bases. This CDR3 reads CASSPREVGANVLTF. CDR3 nucleotide sequence: TGTGCCAGCAGCCCTAGGGAGGTTGGGGCCAACGTCCTGACTTTC.

V and J are TRBV19 and TRBJ2-1, with TRBD2 matching 7 bases. J lost 7 bases, V lost 3 bases, and 6 bases had no gene match. Germline V CDR1 and CDR2: LNHDA, SQIVND (reference sequence). This CDR3 contains 14 residues. CDR3 sequence (DNA): TGTGCCAGTAGTATGGAGCGGGGTTTTAATGAGCAGTTCTTC. This gives the protein CASSMERGFNEQFF.

This clone was seen more than once but under ten times. The CDR3 is CASSSGGKAEQFF. The CDR3 DNA reads as TGTGCCAGCAGCAGCGGGGGAAAGGCTGAGCAGTTCTTC. The chain uses TRBV9 and TRBJ2-1; 8 bases line up with TRBD2. The germline V gene encodes CDR1 SGDLS and CDR2 YYNGEE. After removal of 4 bases from V and 9 bases from J, the junction contained 6 bases not matched to a gene. The CDR3 contains 13 residues.

The V and J genes are TRBV7-9 and TRBJ2-1; 7 nucleotides match TRBD1. Germline lookup yields CDR1 SEHNR and CDR2 FQNEAQ (reference sequence). The CDR3 loop spans 12 amino acids. V lost 5 bases to trimming and J lost 10 bases; unmatched junction nucleotides: 5. This CDR3 reads CASSPTGEEQFF. CDR3 nucleotide sequence: TGTGCCAGCAGCCCTACAGGGGAGGAGCAGTTCTTC.

The gene calls are TRBV30 and TRBJ1-5; D gene uncertain. The germline V and J ends were trimmed by 0 bases and 1 base, with 13 bases remaining between them. The V gene's germline CDR1 is GTSNPN and CDR2 SVGIG (reference sequence). This CDR3 is 16 amino acids long. The DNA of the CDR3 is TGTGCCTGGAGTGTGGGCCCTCTGTGGAGCAATCAGCCCCAGCATTTT. Its translation: CAWSVGPLWSNQPQHF.

The sample holds one count of this clone. The J gene is TRBJ1-4, the V gene TRBV19, with D unresolved. Looked up from germline, CDR1 is LNHDA and CDR2 is SQIVND (reference sequence). Trimming cost V 3 bases and J 4 bases, with 9 bases left between them. CDR3 size: 14 residues. CDR3 residues: CASSISGVNEKLFF. CDR3 sequence (DNA): TGTGCCAGTAGTATCTCCGGGGTTAATGAAAAACTGTTTTTT.

The rearrangement joins TRBV19 to TRBJ2-2, with 8 bases aligning to TRBD2. There are 16 residues in the CDR3. After removal of 5 bases from V and 5 bases from J, the junction contained 10 bases not matched to a gene. Germline-derived CDR1 and CDR2 are LNHDA and SQIVND (reference sequence). The CDR3 spells CASSHLAGLGTGELFF. The CDR3 coding sequence is TGTGCCAGTAGTCACCTAGCGGGTCTAGGGACCGGGGAGCTGTTTTTT.

This clone was counted a few times. The V and J genes are TRBV11-2 and TRBJ1-6; D may be TRBD1 (6 bases). Germline CDR1 is SGHAT and CDR2 is FQNNGV. The CDR3 consists of 18 residues. The V end lost 5 bases, the J end lost 5 bases, and 22 bases lay between the germline ends. The CDR3 nucleotides are TGTGCCAGCAGCGGGAGCCACAGGGCCAACTACCATAATTCACCCCTCCACTTT. This gives the protein CASSGSHRANYHNSPLHF. Looking up the rest from reference TRBV11-2 and TRBJ1-6 gives the full variable domain: EAGVAQSPRYKIIEKRQSVAFWCNPISGHATLYWYQQILGQGPKLLIQFQNNGVVDDSQLPKDRFSAERLKGVDSTLKIQPAKLEDSAVYLCASSGSHRANYHNSPLHFGNGTRLTVT.

CDR3 nucleotides: TGTGCCAGCTCGACGGGACTCACAGATACGCAGTATTTT. As protein: CASSTGLTDTQYF. The gene calls are TRBV18 and TRBJ2-3; tentatively, D is TRBD2 (6 bases). Per germline, CDR1 KGHSH and CDR2 LQKENI. The CDR3 extends over 13 amino acids. Trimming left V 6 bases short and J 2 bases short, with 9 bases between.

There are many counts of this clone. This chain uses TRBV18 with TRBJ1-2; TRBD1 might be the D (5 bases). CDR1 and CDR2 from the germline V gene are KGHSH and LQKENI. The CDR3 loop spans 13 amino acids. V lost 5 bases, J lost 4 bases, and 11 bases lay in between. CDR3 amino acids: CASSDDSSYGYTF. The CDR3 DNA reads as TGTGCCAGCTCAGATGACAGCTCCTATGGCTACACCTTC.

This clone was detected once. The CDR3 loop is CASRGIAEYDEQFF. In DNA form, the CDR3 reads TGTGCCAGCCGCGGGATAGCGGAATACGATGAGCAGTTCTTC. This sequence joins TRBV6-9 and TRBJ2-1; TRBD2 is a possible D gene (6 bases). The CDR3 has 14 amino acids. V lost 8 bases, J lost 8 bases, and 19 bases lay in between. The germline CDR1 and CDR2 sequences are MNHGY and SVAAGI.

This clone was detected only a few times. V is TRBV10-3 and J is TRBJ2-4; 9 positions match TRBD1. Looked up from germline, CDR1 is ENHRY and CDR2 is SYGVKD. V shed 5 bases and J 6 bases; nucleotides not matched to a gene: 2. This CDR3 has 13 amino acids. CDR3 sequence: CAISPGQGNIQYF. Here the CDR3 DNA reads TGTGCCATCAGTCCGGGACAGGGAAACATTCAGTACTTC.

Comment on this clone: The same CDR3 can be traced to other DNA sequences in this sample. The gene calls are TRBV5-1 and TRBJ2-7, with D perhaps TRBD1 (7 bases). CDR1 is SGHRS, CDR2 YFSETQ, per germline. V was pared by 5 bases and J by 3 bases, with 12 bases between. CDR3 size: 13 residues. The CDR3 sequence: CASRRQGGYEQYF. CDR3 nucleotides: TGCGCCAGCAGGCGGCAGGGGGGCTACGAGCAGTACTTC.

This clone was observed a handful of times. V gene TRBV6-2 or TRBV6-3 combines with J gene TRBJ1-1, with TRBD1 matching 8 bases. The CDR3 has 14 residues. The ends lost 5 bases at V and 5 bases at J; junction bases unmatched: 7. Germline V gene data show CDR1 as MNHEY and CDR2 as SVGEGT. CDR3 nucleotides: TGTGCCAGCAGTGACACAGGGGGGGGGACTGAAGCTTTCTTT. Encoded protein: CASSDTGGGTEAFF.

This chain links TRBV18 with TRBJ1-2, with D hard to call. CDR3 length equals 14 residues. The germline V gene has CDR1 KGHSH and CDR2 LQKENI. With 3 bases removed from V and 0 bases from J, the gap between germline ends came to 8 bases. CDR3 nucleotides: TGTGCCAGCTCACCCACCGCGTCTAACTATGGCTACACCTTC. It encodes CASSPTASNYGYTF.

The CDR3 reads CASSIGGGRGNTEAFF. CDR3 DNA sequence: TGTGCCAGTAGTATCGGCGGTGGCAGGGGGAACACTGAAGCTTTCTTT. The chain carries TRBV19 and TRBJ1-1, with a tentative D call TRBD1 (6 bases). The CDR3 sequence is 16 residues long. Germline V CDR1 and CDR2: LNHDA, SQIVND (reference sequence). Trimming shortened V by 3 bases and J by 1 base, and 15 bases separated the two germline ends.

This chain uses TRBV27 with TRBJ1-6; 7 nucleotides agree with TRBD1. The CDR3 runs 17 residues. Germline assignment: CDR1 MNHEY and CDR2 SMNVEV (reference sequence). J gave up 6 bases and V 7 bases, and 15 bases lay outside the gene matches. The CDR3 here is CASTLRPGTESNSPLHF. The CDR3 region has the DNA TGTGCCAGCACTCTTCGCCCTGGGACAGAATCTAATTCACCCCTCCACTTT.

This chain joins TRBV19 and TRBJ1-1; D is ambiguous. Trimming stripped 4 bases from V and 0 bases from J, with 18 bases between. The CDR3 sequence is 17 residues long. Germline lookup yields CDR1 LNHDA and CDR2 SQIVND (reference sequence). Here the CDR3 DNA reads TGTGCCAGTAGTAAAATTCGGAACACAGAAGTGAACACTGAAGCTTTCTTT. Encoded protein: CASSKIRNTEVNTEAFF.

The chain carries TRBV3-1 (or the pseudogene TRBV3-2) and TRBJ2-1, with TRBD2 matching over 8 bases. The CDR3 sequence is 15 residues long. Germline V CDR1 and CDR2: LGHDT, YNNKEL (reference sequence). V dropped 4 bases and J dropped 1; count of bases not matched to a gene: 3. The CDR3 region has the DNA TGTGCCAGCAGCCTGACTAGCGTTTCCTACAATGAGCAGTTCTTC. Its translation is CASSLTSVSYNEQFF.

The rearrangement joins TRBV4-3 to TRBJ2-1; 8 bases align to TRBD2. Trimming removed 8 bases from V and 4 bases from J; junction bases left unmatched: 10. This CDR3 comprises 15 residues. CDR1 LGHNA and CDR2 YSLEER come from the germline V gene. Here the CDR3 reads CASSLHPGGYNEQFF. The CDR3 DNA sequence: TGCGCCAGCTCCCTCCACCCGGGAGGGTACAATGAGCAGTTCTTC.

V is TRBV6-5 and J is TRBJ1-2, with no clear D. Trimming took 2 bases from V and 4 from J, leaving 11 bases between them. CDR1 MNHEY and CDR2 SVGAGI come from the germline V gene. The CDR3 consists of 14 residues. Here the CDR3 reads CASSYNSVSYGYTF. The DNA for the CDR3 is TGTGCCAGCAGTTACAATAGTGTTAGCTATGGCTACACCTTC.

CDR3 in DNA: TGTGCCAGCAGTTCTAGAGACGAGCAGTACTTC. Protein sequence: CASSSRDEQYF. V usage is TRBV6-2 or TRBV6-3 and J usage is TRBJ2-7, with no clear D. CDR3 length equals 11 residues. CDR1 MNHEY and CDR2 SVGEGT come from the germline V gene. V lost 4 bases and J 5 bases, leaving 6 bases between the germline ends.